The 24 T cell receptor beta chains below all came from one sample that was sequenced in a study of shared clonotypes between healthy human individuals. Profiling relied on immunoSEQ multiplex PCR, and the TCRdb table lists in-frame clones only, not all of them. Of around 980,000 clones in the sample, roughly 74% were seen once. Sequences were obtained from memory CD4+ T cells from PBMCs. Subset defined: CD45RA-negative fraction. The source of these receptors is a young man in good health. Some clones in this sample may be carry-over from other donors' samples.

This chain connects TRBV11-2 to TRBJ2-5; 10 nucleotides align to TRBD1. Germline V gives CDR1 SGHAT, CDR2 FQNNGV. V trimming: 5 bases; J trimming: 5 bases; junction bases outside the gene matches: 5. CDR3 size: 14 residues. This CDR3 is CASSPTGGMETQYF. CDR3 nucleotides: TGTGCCAGCAGCCCGACAGGGGGCATGGAGACCCAGTACTTC. The full variable domain, in which reference TRBV11-2 and TRBJ2-5 provide the parts outside the CDR3, is EAGVAQSPRYKIIEKRQSVAFWCNPISGHATLYWYQQILGQGPKLLIQFQNNGVVDDSQLPKDRFSAERLKGVDSTLKIQPAKLEDSAVYLCASSPTGGMETQYFGPGTRLLVL.

Comment on this clone: This sample also contains other DNA sequences that code for the same CDR3. Here the CDR3 reads CASSLGAGETQYF. CDR3 DNA: TGCGCCAGCAGCTTGGGTGCGGGAGAGACCCAGTACTTC. The gene calls are TRBV5-1 and TRBJ2-5, with D maybe TRBD2 (5 bases). The CDR3 runs 13 residues. V was trimmed by 0 bases and J by 4 bases, leaving 7 bases between them. Germline V gene sequence: CDR1 SGHRS, CDR2 YFSETQ.

V and J are TRBV10-3 and TRBJ2-7; TRBD1 agrees at 8 bases. The germline V gene has CDR1 ENHRY and CDR2 SYGVKD. The CDR3 has 14 residues. The J segment lost 5 bases and the V segment lost 7 bases, leaving 10 bases of the junction unmatched. The CDR3: CAIKLDRDTDEQYF. CDR3 DNA sequence: TGTGCCATCAAGTTGGACAGGGACACAGACGAGCAGTACTTC.

J is TRBJ1-5 and V is TRBV7-2; D might be TRBD1 (5 bases). CDR1 is SGHTA, CDR2 FQGNSA, per germline. CDR3 size: 12 residues. V shed 5 bases and J shed 10 bases, with 12 bases lying between them. CDR3 sequence (DNA): TGTGCCAGCAGCGACAGTTTGGCTCCCCAGCATTTT. It is translated as CASSDSLAPQHF.

The rearrangement joins TRBV7-9 to TRBJ1-2; maybe TRBD1 (6 bases). The CDR3 covers 15 residues. Germline CDR1 is SEHNR and CDR2 is FQNEAQ (reference sequence). Trimming cost V 3 bases and J 4 bases, with 15 bases left between them. CDR3 protein: CASSFTGRGGYGYTF. Here the CDR3 DNA reads TGTGCCAGCAGCTTCACAGGCAGGGGAGGCTATGGCTACACCTTC.

The chain joins TRBV6-1 to TRBJ2-3, with TRBD1 matching 7 bases. Trimming took 7 bases from V and 5 from J; bases not matched to a gene: 9. Germline V gene data show CDR1 as MNHNS and CDR2 as SASEGT. The CDR3 is 14 residues long. CDR3 in DNA: TGTGCCAGCACCGGGACAGTGGGGCGAGATACGCAGTATTTT. This encodes CASTGTVGRDTQYF.

As concerns this clone: The same CDR3 also results from other DNA sequences found in this sample. V is TRBV5-1 and J is TRBJ1-2; no definite D call. The length of the CDR3 is 14 residues. CDR1 SGHRS and CDR2 YFSETQ come from the germline V gene. Deletions cut 0 bases from V and 3 bases from J, with 9 bases between. In nucleotides, the CDR3 is TGCGCCAGCAGCTTGGCCGGTGAGGACTATGGCTACACCTTC. Protein sequence: CASSLAGEDYGYTF.

The rearrangement joins TRBV28 to TRBJ2-7; 7 bases fit TRBD1. The CDR3 has 15 residues. The germline gives CDR1 MDHEN, CDR2 SYDVKM. V lost 4 bases to trimming and J lost 0 bases; unmatched junction nucleotides: 6. CDR3 loop: CASSYGQAASYEQYF. Written as DNA, the CDR3 is TGTGCCAGCAGTTACGGACAGGCTGCCTCCTACGAGCAGTACTTC.

To note about this clone: A far larger clone is one nucleotide away, so this likely arose from a read error. The conserved phenylalanine or tryptophan normally closing the CDR3 is absent here, so this likely arose from a read error. The CDR3 coding sequence is TGCAGCGGGGGGACAGGCGAACTCGAGCAGTACCTC. This sequence encodes CSGGTGELEQYL. The chain uses TRBV29-1 and TRBJ2-7, with 8 bases that match TRBD1. The germline CDR1 and CDR2 sequences are SQVTM and ANQGSEA. Trimming removed 7 bases from V and 6 bases from J; junction bases left unmatched: 8. CDR3 length equals 12 residues.

V is TRBV4-2 and J is TRBJ2-1, with 7 positions matching TRBD1. Trimming cost V 0 bases and J 4 bases; bases outside gene matches: 6. The length of the CDR3 is 16 residues. Germline V gene data show CDR1 as LGHNA and CDR2 as YNFKEQ. CDR3 loop: CASSQDQDRLYNEQFF. In DNA, the CDR3 is TGTGCCAGCAGCCAAGATCAGGACAGGTTATACAATGAGCAGTTCTTC.

For this clone: With a much larger clone just one base away, this may be a read error. The chain joins TRBV30 to TRBJ2-5, with TRBD2 identical over 11 bases. With 0 bases clipped from V and 2 bases from J, the junction kept 8 bases outside the gene matches. This CDR3 contains 17 residues. Germline V CDR1 and CDR2: GTSNPN, SVGIG (reference sequence). The CDR3, as DNA: TGTGCCTGGAGTGTACAGAGGCTAGCGGGAGGACAAGAGACCCAGTACTTC. Its protein is CAWSVQRLAGGQETQYF.

The V gene is TRBV11-3, the J gene TRBJ2-7, with TRBD1 identical over 7 bases. This CDR3 is 12 amino acids long. Germline CDR1 reads SGHNT; CDR2 reads YENEEA. V dropped 6 bases and J dropped 5; count of bases not matched to a gene: 4. CDR3 residues: CASSGQGDEQYF. The CDR3 DNA sequence: TGTGCCAGCAGTGGTCAGGGGGACGAGCAGTACTTC. Full variable domain (remainder filled in from reference TRBV11-3 and TRBJ2-7): EAGVVQSPRYKIIEKKQPVAFWCNPISGHNTLYWYLQNLGQGPELLIRYENEEAVDDSQLPKDRFSAERLKGVDSTLKIQPAELGDSAVYLCASSGQGDEQYFGPGTRLTVT.

CDR3 amino acids: CAWSKGLGGYEQYF. DNA for the CDR3: TGTGCCTGGAGTAAGGGGTTGGGTGGCTACGAGCAGTACTTC. This chain joins TRBV30 and TRBJ2-7, with a weak D call TRBD1 (5 bases). This CDR3 has 14 residues. V lost 2 bases, J lost 3 bases, and 14 bases lay in between. Germline CDR1 reads GTSNPN; CDR2 reads SVGIG (reference sequence).

CDR3 DNA: TGTGCCAGCAGTTCACAGGGGGGACAGTCCTACGAGCAGTACTTC. It yields the protein CASSSQGGQSYEQYF. The V and J genes are TRBV6-5 and TRBJ2-7; the match to TRBD1 covers 8 bases. Trimming took 4 bases from V and 1 from J; bases not matched to a gene: 6. From germline, CDR1 is MNHEY and CDR2 SVGAGI. The CDR3 loop spans 15 amino acids.

The V gene is TRBV6-6, the J gene TRBJ1-2; D gene ambiguous. Trimming pared 6 bases from V and 4 bases from J, leaving 15 bases between. Germline-derived CDR1 and CDR2 are MNHNY and SVGAGI (reference sequence). This CDR3 has 14 amino acids. DNA of the CDR3: TGTGCCAGCAGCCAACGTGAAGGGCGCTATGGCTACACCTTC. Translation: CASSQREGRYGYTF.

Regarding this clone: A far larger clone is one base from this, pointing to a likely read error. The sample carries other DNA sequences with the same CDR3. The genes are TRBV30 and TRBJ1-3; unclear D gene. Germline V gene lookup returns CDR1 GTSNPN and CDR2 SVGIG (reference sequence). This CDR3 contains 13 residues. Trimming removed 6 bases at V and 4 bases at J, with 13 bases between. The CDR3 nucleotides are TGTGCCTGCCACCGCGGTTCCGGAAACACCATATATTTT. Translated, it gives CACHRGSGNTIYF.

In this sample, this clone turned up a few times. The chain is built from TRBV19 and TRBJ2-7; a possible D gene is TRBD2 (7 bases). This CDR3 is built from 14 residues. Trimming shortened V by 3 bases and J by 2 bases, and 11 bases separated the two germline ends. From germline, CDR1 is LNHDA and CDR2 SQIVND (reference sequence). CDR3 region: CASSMKGGPYEQYF. CDR3 nucleotide sequence: TGTGCCAGTAGTATGAAGGGGGGGCCCTACGAGCAGTACTTC. Full variable domain (remainder filled in from reference TRBV19 and TRBJ2-7): DGGITQSPKYLFRKEGQNVTLSCEQNLNHDAMYWYRQDPGQGLRLIYYSQIVNDFQKGDIAEGYSVSREKKESFPLTVTSAQKNPTAFYLCASSMKGGPYEQYFGPGTRLTVT.

This chain uses TRBV7-3 with TRBJ1-1, with D possibly being TRBD1 (5 bases). The CDR3 sequence is 16 residues long. CDR1 and CDR2 from the germline V gene are SGHTA and FQGTGA. The V and J ends lost 2 bases and 4 bases respectively, with 17 bases between them. CDR3 sequence (DNA): TGTGCCAGCAGCTTATTTCCGGACACCTTACTCACTGAAGCTTTCTTT. Residues: CASSLFPDTLLTEAFF. The entire variable domain, with the rest obtained from reference TRBV7-3 and TRBJ1-1, is as follows: GAGVSQTPSNKVTEKGKYVELRCDPISGHTALYWYRQSLGQGPEFLIYFQGTGAADDSGLPNDRFFAVRPEGSVSTLKIQRTERGDSAVYLCASSLFPDTLLTEAFFGQGTRLTVV.

Details on this clone: The sample has other DNA sequences that encode this CDR3 too. This rearrangement joins TRBV5-1 to TRBJ1-4; 10 bases fit TRBD1. Germline CDR1 and CDR2: SGHRS and YFSETQ. V shed 3 bases, J shed 8 bases, and the junction held 4 bases outside the gene matches. CDR3 length: 14 amino acids. The CDR3 sequence is CASSSGQGREKLFF. CDR3 bases: TGCGCCAGCAGCTCGGGACAGGGGCGAGAAAAACTGTTTTTT.

The chain uses TRBV5-6 and TRBJ1-2; weak D call: TRBD1 (5 bases). Germline loops: CDR1 SGHDT, CDR2 YYEEEE. This CDR3 is 14 amino acids long. Trimming took 2 bases from V and 5 from J, leaving 13 bases between them. The CDR3 DNA is TGTGCCAGCAGCTTCTCGGCAGGGCCTTATGGCTACACCTTC. Protein: CASSFSAGPYGYTF.

In its sample, this clone was seen many times. J is TRBJ2-5 and V is TRBV4-2; D unresolved. Germline CDR1 LGHNA, CDR2 YNFKEQ. Trimming removed 1 base from V and 4 bases from J, with 4 bases in between. The CDR3 has 12 amino acids. CDR3 amino acids: CASSQAGETQYF. The CDR3 bases are TGTGCCAGCAGCCAAGCGGGAGAGACCCAGTACTTC.

The gene calls are TRBV7-3 and TRBJ2-5, with a possible D match to TRBD2 (6 bases). The CDR3 loop spans 13 amino acids. V lost 6 bases and J 5 bases, leaving 13 bases between the germline ends. Germline V gene data show CDR1 as SGHTA and CDR2 as FQGTGA. The CDR3 protein is CASSLREKETQYF. Written as DNA, the CDR3 is TGTGCCAGCAGTCTCCGGGAGAAGGAGACCCAGTACTTC.

This sequence joins TRBV7-3 and TRBJ2-3, with 10 bases identical to TRBD2. Germline trimming cut 5 bases from V and 4 bases from J; bases unmatched to any gene: 6. CDR1 and CDR2 from the germline V gene are SGHTA and FQGTGA. The CDR3 covers 15 residues. CDR3 sequence reads: CASSPLAGVADTQYF. Written as DNA, the CDR3 is TGTGCCAGCAGCCCCCTAGCGGGAGTAGCAGATACGCAGTATTTT.

This chain joins TRBV4-1 and TRBJ2-7; D may be TRBD1 (6 bases). The V end lost 4 bases, the J end lost 4 bases, and 20 bases lay between the germline ends. Germline values: CDR1 MGHRA, CDR2 YSYEKL. The CDR3 runs 16 residues. The DNA for the CDR3 is TGCGCCAGCAGCCGAGATATCAGGGGAGTCTGTTACGAGCAGTACTTC. As protein: CASSRDIRGVCYEQYF.